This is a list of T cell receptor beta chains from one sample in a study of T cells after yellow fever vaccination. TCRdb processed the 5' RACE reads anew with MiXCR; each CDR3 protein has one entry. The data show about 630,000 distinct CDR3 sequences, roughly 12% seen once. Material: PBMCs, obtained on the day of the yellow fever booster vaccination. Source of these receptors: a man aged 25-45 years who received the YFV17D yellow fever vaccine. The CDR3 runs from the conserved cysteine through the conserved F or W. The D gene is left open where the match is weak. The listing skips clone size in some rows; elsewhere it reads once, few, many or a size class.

cdr3_nt: TGTGCCAGCAGCTTAAGGGACAGGGGATTCTACGAGCAGTACTTC
cdr3_aa: CASSLRDRGFYEQYF
v_call: TRBV7-9
d_call: TRBD1
clone_size: .
j_call: TRBJ2-7

cdr3_nt: TGCAGTGCTAGAGCGGGCTGGAGCGACTACGAGCAGTACTTC
cdr3_aa: CSARAGWSDYEQYF
v_call: TRBV20-1
d_call: .
clone_size: few
j_call: TRBJ2-7

cdr3_nt: TGTGCCAGCAGCCAAGGACCCGGCGGGAGGATTTCAAATACGCAGTATTTT
cdr3_aa: CASSQGPGGRISNTQYF
v_call: TRBV14
d_call: TRBD2
clone_size: few
j_call: TRBJ2-3

cdr3_nt: TGTGCCAGCAGCCTCCTCGGGACTAGCGGGAGTAATGAGCAGTTCTTC
cdr3_aa: CASSLLGTSGSNEQFF
v_call: TRBV3-1
d_call: TRBD2
clone_size: few
j_call: TRBJ2-1

cdr3_nt: TGTGCCAGCAGGTCAGGGACCTCTGGCTACACCTTC
cdr3_aa: CASRSGTSGYTF
v_call: TRBV6-5
d_call: .
clone_size: few
j_call: TRBJ1-2

cdr3_nt: TGTGCCAGCAGCCTTAGCGGGATTGGGGGAAATACGCAGTATTTT
cdr3_aa: CASSLSGIGGNTQYF
v_call: TRBV14
d_call: TRBD2
clone_size: few
j_call: TRBJ2-3

cdr3_nt: TGTGCCAGCAGACTCAATAAGCATGGCACCGGGGAGCTGTTTTTT
cdr3_aa: CASRLNKHGTGELFF
v_call: TRBV6-1
d_call: .
clone_size: few
j_call: TRBJ2-2

cdr3_nt: TGCAGTGCCCTACCGCAAGCTCGGCGAGATACGCAGTATTTT
cdr3_aa: CSALPQARRDTQYF
v_call: TRBV20-1
d_call: .
clone_size: many
j_call: TRBJ2-3

cdr3_nt: TGTGCCTGGAGTGTACATATCTCACAGCTCCACTTT
cdr3_aa: CAWSVHISQLHF
v_call: TRBV30
d_call: .
clone_size: few
j_call: TRBJ1-6

cdr3_nt: TGTGCCAGCAGTTCAGACAGGGGAATCGGGGAGCTGTTTTTT
cdr3_aa: CASSSDRGIGELFF
v_call: TRBV12-3/TRBV12-4
d_call: TRBD1
clone_size: few
j_call: TRBJ2-2

cdr3_nt: TGTGCCAGCTCAAGAGGTAACCCGGGACAGGGGACCCCCCGGGAGACCTACGAGCAGTACTTC
cdr3_aa: CASSRGNPGQGTPRETYEQYF
v_call: TRBV6-4
d_call: TRBD1
clone_size: few
j_call: TRBJ2-7

cdr3_nt: TGCAGCGTCTCCCCAGACGGAGCGAACACTGAAGCTTTCTTT
cdr3_aa: CSVSPDGANTEAFF
v_call: TRBV29-1
d_call: .
clone_size: .
j_call: TRBJ1-1

cdr3_nt: TGTGCCACCAGTGACCTACTAGCGGGAGCCGGCACCGGGGAGCTGTTTTTT
cdr3_aa: CATSDLLAGAGTGELFF
v_call: TRBV24-1
d_call: TRBD2
clone_size: .
j_call: TRBJ2-2

cdr3_nt: TGTGCCGCCCGAGGCGATGGGGAAAAACTGTTTTTT
cdr3_aa: CAARGDGEKLFF
v_call: TRBV28
d_call: .
clone_size: once
j_call: TRBJ1-4

cdr3_nt: TGTGCCACCAGCAAGGAGGGGGATACGCAGTATTTT
cdr3_aa: CATSKEGDTQYF
v_call: TRBV15
d_call: .
clone_size: few
j_call: TRBJ2-3

cdr3_nt: TGTGCCAGCAGCTCGTTACTACCTCCGAACACCGGGGAGCTGTTTTTT
cdr3_aa: CASSSLLPPNTGELFF
v_call: TRBV7-2
d_call: .
clone_size: .
j_call: TRBJ2-2

cdr3_nt: TGTGCCTGGAGTTGGACAGGGGCTAACCGAAACACCATATATTTT
cdr3_aa: CAWSWTGANRNTIYF
v_call: TRBV30
d_call: TRBD1
clone_size: few
j_call: TRBJ1-3

cdr3_nt: TGTGCCAGCAGTTTTTTACTAGCGGATACAGATACGCAGTATTTT
cdr3_aa: CASSFLLADTDTQYF
v_call: TRBV12-3/TRBV12-4
d_call: TRBD2
clone_size: .
j_call: TRBJ2-3

cdr3_nt: TGTGCCAGCAGGACAGGGGTGACAGATACGCAGTATTTT
cdr3_aa: CASRTGVTDTQYF
v_call: TRBV5-5
d_call: TRBD1
clone_size: many
j_call: TRBJ2-3

cdr3_nt: TGTGCCAGCAGCTTAGCTAGACTAGCGGGAAAGTACGAGCAGTACTTC
cdr3_aa: CASSLARLAGKYEQYF
v_call: TRBV7-8
d_call: TRBD2
clone_size: few
j_call: TRBJ2-7

cdr3_nt: TGTGCCAGCAGCGCAGGTGCCCCCGTTAGCGGGCTTTTTTACGAGCAGTACTTC
cdr3_aa: CASSAGAPVSGLFYEQYF
v_call: TRBV11-2
d_call: TRBD2
clone_size: many
j_call: TRBJ2-7

cdr3_nt: TGTGCCAGCAGGACCTTGGGGGGGGAGACCCAGTACTTC
cdr3_aa: CASRTLGGETQYF
v_call: TRBV7-2
d_call: TRBD2
clone_size: .
j_call: TRBJ2-5

cdr3_nt: TGTGCCAGCAGTCATCACAGGGGGACCTACGAGCAGTACTTC
cdr3_aa: CASSHHRGTYEQYF
v_call: TRBV6-2/TRBV6-3
d_call: TRBD1
clone_size: .
j_call: TRBJ2-7

cdr3_nt: TGCGCCAGCAGCTTCATCCAGGGTGGGAACAATGAGCAGTTCTTC
cdr3_aa: CASSFIQGGNNEQFF
v_call: TRBV5-1
d_call: .
clone_size: many
j_call: TRBJ2-1

cdr3_nt: TGTGCCAGCAGCAGTTCGGGTAGCGGGAGTCCAGAGACCCAGTACTTC
cdr3_aa: CASSSSGSGSPETQYF
v_call: TRBV5-4
d_call: TRBD2
clone_size: .
j_call: TRBJ2-5

cdr3_nt: TGTGCCAGCAGTCCGGGACAGGGGTACGGAGAGACCCAGTACTTC
cdr3_aa: CASSPGQGYGETQYF
v_call: TRBV27
d_call: TRBD1
clone_size: few
j_call: TRBJ2-5

cdr3_nt: TGTGCCAGCAGGAGGACTAGCGGGCCCACCGGGGAGCTGTTTTTT
cdr3_aa: CASRRTSGPTGELFF
v_call: TRBV5-4
d_call: TRBD2
clone_size: few
j_call: TRBJ2-2

cdr3_nt: TGTGCCAGCAGTTACGTGGACTGGAACAATGAGCAGTTCTTC
cdr3_aa: CASSYVDWNNEQFF
v_call: TRBV6-2/TRBV6-3
d_call: .
clone_size: .
j_call: TRBJ2-1

cdr3_nt: TGTGCCAGCAGCACCTCCCGGGGACTGAACTACGAGCAGTACTTC
cdr3_aa: CASSTSRGLNYEQYF
v_call: TRBV7-2
d_call: .
clone_size: many
j_call: TRBJ2-7

cdr3_nt: TGTGCCAGCAGTTTGACGGGCAATGGAGATACGCAGTATTTT
cdr3_aa: CASSLTGNGDTQYF
v_call: TRBV28
d_call: .
clone_size: .
j_call: TRBJ2-3

cdr3_nt: TGCAGAACCACGGGAGGCGACTATGGCTACACCTTC
cdr3_aa: CRTTGGDYGYTF
v_call: TRBV20-1
d_call: .
clone_size: few
j_call: TRBJ1-2

cdr3_nt: TGTGCCAGCAGAGCTAGCGGGATTTACAATGAGCAGTTCTTC
cdr3_aa: CASRASGIYNEQFF
v_call: TRBV6-1
d_call: TRBD2
clone_size: .
j_call: TRBJ2-1